These 6 T cell receptor beta chains share one sample of origin, sequenced in a study of glioma-infiltrating T cells after dendritic cell vaccination. Some clones are missing from TCRdb's copy, which holds only in-frame ones; the method was immunoSEQ multiplex PCR. The table shows approximately 50,000 clones, with about 88% occurring only once. The time point was: after dendritic cell vaccination, including at tumor progression/relapse. Sequenced material: blood, taken after dendritic cell vaccination. These receptor sequences come from a human donor with glioblastoma.

The CDR3 DNA reads TGTGCCAGCAGCGTCCGTGGACAGGGAACAGATACGCAGTATTTT. Translation: CASSVRGQGTDTQYF. V and J are TRBV9 and TRBJ2-3; 8 nucleotides line up with TRBD1. The CDR3 is 15 amino acids. Unmatched junction bases numbered 5, after V lost 2 bases and J lost 3 bases. Germline V gene sequence: CDR1 SGDLS, CDR2 YYNGEE.

The chain recombines TRBV6-6 with TRBJ1-2; 8 bases are a match to TRBD1. From germline, CDR1 is MNHNY and CDR2 SVGAGI (reference sequence). The CDR3 totals 14 residues. The junction had 6 bases not matched to a gene; V was cut back by 8 bases and J by 1 base. This chain's CDR3 is CASLQGALNYGYTF. CDR3 sequence (DNA): TGTGCCAGCCTCCAGGGGGCCCTTAACTATGGCTACACCTTC.

The rearrangement joins TRBV15 to TRBJ1-1; TRBD1 is a possible D gene (5 bases). This CDR3 is built from 14 residues. CDR1 LNHNV and CDR2 YYDKDF come from the germline V gene (reference sequence). V shed 0 bases and J shed 3 bases, with 8 bases lying between them. The DNA of the CDR3 is TGTGCCACCAGCAGAGAGCTCAGGGACACTGAAGCTTTCTTT. Amino acids: CATSRELRDTEAFF. Drawing the rest from reference TRBV15 and TRBJ1-1, the complete variable domain is DAMVIQNPRYQVTQFGKPVTLSCSQTLNHNVMYWYQQKSSQAPKLLFHYYDKDFNNEADTPDNFQSRRPNTSFCFLDIRSPGLGDTAMYLCATSRELRDTEAFFGQGTRLTVV.

V usage is TRBV18 and J usage is TRBJ2-7; D may be TRBD2 (5 bases). Germline CDR1 and CDR2: KGHSH and LQKENI. This CDR3 region has 14 residues. V was trimmed by 2 bases and J by 5 bases, leaving 13 bases between them. For the CDR3, the DNA is TGTGCCAGCTCACCAGGGGTCCCCGGGAACGAGCAGTACTTC. Translating it yields CASSPGVPGNEQYF.

The chain is built from TRBV4-2 and TRBJ2-3; 10 bases fit TRBD2. The length of the CDR3 is 15 residues. The V and J ends lost 4 bases and 2 bases, in that order; junction bases with no gene match: 3. Germline V gene data show CDR1 as LGHNA and CDR2 as YNFKEQ. The CDR3 DNA sequence: TGTGCCAGCAGCCTAACTAGCGGGACCACAGATACGCAGTATTTT. Its protein is CASSLTSGTTDTQYF.

On this clone: Other DNA sequences in the sample encode the same CDR3. DNA of the CDR3: TGTGCCAGCAGCCTTCGGGACAGGCAGAACACCGGGGAGCTGTTTTTT. It yields the protein CASSLRDRQNTGELFF. V gene TRBV5-6 combines with J gene TRBJ2-2; 8 bases match TRBD1. Germline V lookup: CDR1 SGHDT, CDR2 YYEEEE. CDR3 length equals 16 residues. Trimming at V came to 4 bases and at J to 1 base, leaving 6 bases not matched to a gene.